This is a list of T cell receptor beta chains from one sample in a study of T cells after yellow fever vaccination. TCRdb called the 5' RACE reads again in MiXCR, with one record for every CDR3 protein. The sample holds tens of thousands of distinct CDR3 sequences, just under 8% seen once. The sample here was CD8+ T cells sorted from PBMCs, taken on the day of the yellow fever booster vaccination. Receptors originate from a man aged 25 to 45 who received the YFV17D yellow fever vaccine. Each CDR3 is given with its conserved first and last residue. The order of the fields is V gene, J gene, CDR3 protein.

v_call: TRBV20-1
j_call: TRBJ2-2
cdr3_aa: CSARRVNTGELFF

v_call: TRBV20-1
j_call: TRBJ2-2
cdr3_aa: CSARGLAGTGELFF

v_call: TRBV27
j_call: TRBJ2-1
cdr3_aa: CASSSLGLYNSQFF

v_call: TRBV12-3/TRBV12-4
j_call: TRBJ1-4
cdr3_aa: CASSFGRVEKLFF

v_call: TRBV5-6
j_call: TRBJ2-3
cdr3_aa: CASSKLTPSTDTQYF

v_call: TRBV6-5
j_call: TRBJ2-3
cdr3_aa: CASSYSNPPFADTQYF

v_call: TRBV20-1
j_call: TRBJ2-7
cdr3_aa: CSATGGRGPYEQYF

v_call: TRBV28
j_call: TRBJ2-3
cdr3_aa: CASTPPDTQYF

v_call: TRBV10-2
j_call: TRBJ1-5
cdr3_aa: CASSARDSINQPQHF

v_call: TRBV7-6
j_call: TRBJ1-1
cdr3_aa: CASSLSLHTEAFF

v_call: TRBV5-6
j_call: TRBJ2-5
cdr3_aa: CASSLGAQETQYF

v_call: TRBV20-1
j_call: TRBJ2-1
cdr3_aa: CSARYGSADEQFF

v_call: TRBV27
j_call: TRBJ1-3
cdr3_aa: CASSLGQGGNTIYF

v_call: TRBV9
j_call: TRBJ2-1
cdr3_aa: CASSAGGGQYGDEQFF

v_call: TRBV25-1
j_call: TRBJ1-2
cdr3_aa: CASSEGIDGYTF

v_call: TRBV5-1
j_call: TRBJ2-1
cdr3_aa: CASSLGSSSYNEQFF

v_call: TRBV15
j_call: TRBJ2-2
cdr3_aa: CATSTGTGNTGELFF

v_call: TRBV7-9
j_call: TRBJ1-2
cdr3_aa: CASSFPGPTQIYTF